The clone carrying this T cell receptor beta chain was seen more than once but under ten times. The antigen is undetermined. Both 60 Vbeta primers and 13 Jbeta primers went into the PCR. Here immunoSEQ multiplex PCR was the method, and the copy in TCRdb shows in-frame clones only, minus some. The table lists under 100,000 clones, roughly a tenth of them singletons. This specimen belongs to a study of cytomegalovirus exposure and HLA in healthy donors. The study, taken as a whole, reports: Some segments of the V type, notably TRBV6-2 and TRBV6-3, were excluded as indistinguishable. Later analysis identified a missense DCLRE1C variant that was linked to TCR beta V- and J-gene trimming.

Germline values: CDR1 MNHNS, CDR2 SASEGT. The CDR3 runs to 13 residues. V lost 2 bases, J lost 3 bases, and 7 bases lay in between. This rearrangement joins TRBV6-1 to TRBJ1-2; weak D call: TRBD1 (5 bases). The TCR comes from a man aged 55 to 69 in good health and CMV-seropositive. Source material: PBMCs. CDR3 bases: TGTGCCAGCAGTGAAACAGGTGACTATGGCTACACCTTC. Amino acid sequence: CASSETGDYGYTF.